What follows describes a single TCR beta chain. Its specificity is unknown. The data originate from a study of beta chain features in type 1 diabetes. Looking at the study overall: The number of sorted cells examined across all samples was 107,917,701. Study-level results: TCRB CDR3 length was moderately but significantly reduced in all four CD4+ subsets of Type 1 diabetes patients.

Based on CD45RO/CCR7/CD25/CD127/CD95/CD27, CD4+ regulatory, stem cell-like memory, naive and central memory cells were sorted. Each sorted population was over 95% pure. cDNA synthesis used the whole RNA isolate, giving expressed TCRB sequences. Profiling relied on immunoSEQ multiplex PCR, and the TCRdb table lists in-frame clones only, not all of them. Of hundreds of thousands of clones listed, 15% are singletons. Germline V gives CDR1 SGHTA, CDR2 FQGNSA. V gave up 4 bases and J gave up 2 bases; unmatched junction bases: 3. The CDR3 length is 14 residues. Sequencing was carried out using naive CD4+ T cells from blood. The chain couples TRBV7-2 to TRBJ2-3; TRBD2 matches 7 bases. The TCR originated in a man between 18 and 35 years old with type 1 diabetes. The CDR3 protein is CASSWEGFTDTQYF. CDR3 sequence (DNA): TGTGCCAGCAGCTGGGAGGGGTTCACAGATACGCAGTATTTT.